This TCR beta chain is drawn from a study of early T cells in non-severe SARS-CoV-2 infection. This clonotype came up many times. TCRdb used MiXCR to reprocess the 5' RACE reads, holding one entry per CDR3 protein. The sample has some 64,000 distinct CDR3 sequences; 10% are singletons. The V gene's germline CDR1 is ENHRY and CDR2 SYGVKD. There are 18 residues in the CDR3. Trimming at V came to 10 bases and at J to 2 bases, leaving 20 bases not matched to a gene. The sample here was whole blood, taken at baseline. The rearrangement joins TRBV10-3 to TRBJ2-3; 8 bases match TRBD1. The sequence was collected from an adult who was a healthcare worker with PCR-confirmed SARS-CoV-2 infection or an uninfected control (not recorded which). The CDR3 DNA follows: TGTGCCACCCGTGAGAGCGGACAGGGCAGCTATTACACAGATACGCAGTATTTT. Protein: CATRESGQGSYYTDTQYF.